This T cell receptor (beta chain) came from a study of T-cell memory formation after mild COVID-19. TCRdb reprocessed the 5' RACE reads with MiXCR, giving one entry per CDR3 protein. The table records 350,000 or so distinct CDR3 sequences, 20% to 25% of them present only once. With V trimmed by 5 bases and J by 5 bases, 10 bases remained unmatched. Germline V lookup: CDR1 SGDLS, CDR2 YYNGEE. This CDR3 contains 16 residues. This clonotype is a singleton in its sample. The TCR comes from a man between 18 and 35 years old who had mild COVID-19 (a few samples of this study predate the infection). Cell type and time point are not known. The V gene is TRBV9, the J gene TRBJ2-5, with 12 bases aligning to TRBD2. Input material: PBMCs or a T cell subset sorted from them (not recorded which). CDR3 bases: TGTGCCAGCAGTGCATGGACTAGCGGGGTGGCGGAGACCCAGTACTTC. This translates into CASSAWTSGVAETQYF.